This T cell receptor (beta chain) was found in a study of spatial heterogeneity in lung cancer. General observations from the study: How many expanded intratumoral alpha and beta TCRs were present tracked the tumor mutation count, which was a count of nonsynonymous mutations.

This clonotype is deemed large. Antigen specificity is unknown. Each CDR3 protein is one row after TCRdb ran MiXCR on the 5' RACE reads. The sample consists of approximately 2,300 distinct CDR3 sequences, approximately 20% of them appearing once. The ends lost 3 bases at V and 4 bases at J; junction bases unmatched: 0. Germline assignment: CDR1 SGHKS and CDR2 YYEKEE (reference sequence). The CDR3 is made up of 13 amino acids. Time point given: sample taken at primary tumor resection. Unsorted whole RNA from tumor, nontumor lung or frozen PBMC underwent sequencing. The chain recombines TRBV5-5 with TRBJ2-5, with 10 nucleotides matching TRBD2. This TCR derives from a male donor with early-stage non-small cell lung cancer. The sample consisted of lung tumor tissue, taken at surgery. The CDR3 coding sequence is TGTGCCAGCAGCTGGACTAGCGGAGAGACCCAGTACTTC. The encoded protein is CASSWTSGETQYF.